This T cell receptor beta chain is drawn from a study of blood T cell repertoires in COVID-19. Study-wide context: Spain, Italy and the United States supplied samples that represented acute and convalescent COVID-19.

In the authors' methods: Reference gene primer amplification gave nucleated cell count estimates. Profiled with immunoSEQ multiplex PCR; TCRdb holds only in-frame clones, not every one. V, J and clone size are those of that table, while D and trimming were read from the DNA. Of more than 150,000 clones listed, 87% are singletons. V lost 5 bases to trimming and J lost 5 bases; unmatched junction nucleotides: 7. This CDR3 is 14 amino acids long. Germline lookup yields CDR1 SGHTA and CDR2 FQGNSA. J is TRBJ2-3 and V is TRBV7-2; 7 bases match TRBD2. This TCR was sampled from a woman in her 70s with COVID-19, enrolled during active disease. Material for sequencing was peripheral blood. Written as DNA, the CDR3 is TGTGCCAGCAGCCAGTTACAGCGGGAAGATACGCAGTATTTT. Translating it yields CASSQLQREDTQYF.